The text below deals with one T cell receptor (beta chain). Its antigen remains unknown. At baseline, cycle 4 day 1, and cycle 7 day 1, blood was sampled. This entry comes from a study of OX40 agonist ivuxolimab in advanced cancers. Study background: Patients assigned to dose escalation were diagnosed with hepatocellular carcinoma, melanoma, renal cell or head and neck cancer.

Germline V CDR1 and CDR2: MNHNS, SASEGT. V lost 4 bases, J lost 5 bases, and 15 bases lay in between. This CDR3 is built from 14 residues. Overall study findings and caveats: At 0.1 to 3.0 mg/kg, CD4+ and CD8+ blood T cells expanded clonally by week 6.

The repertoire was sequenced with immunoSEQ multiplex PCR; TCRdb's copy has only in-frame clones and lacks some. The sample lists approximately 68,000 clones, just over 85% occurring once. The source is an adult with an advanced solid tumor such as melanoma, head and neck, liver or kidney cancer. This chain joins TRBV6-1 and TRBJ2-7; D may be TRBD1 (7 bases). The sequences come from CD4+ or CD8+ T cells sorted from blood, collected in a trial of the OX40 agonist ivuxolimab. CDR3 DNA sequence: TGTGCCAGCAGTGGGCAGGGGGGAGGCGACGAGCAGTACTTC. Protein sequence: CASSGQGGGDEQYF.